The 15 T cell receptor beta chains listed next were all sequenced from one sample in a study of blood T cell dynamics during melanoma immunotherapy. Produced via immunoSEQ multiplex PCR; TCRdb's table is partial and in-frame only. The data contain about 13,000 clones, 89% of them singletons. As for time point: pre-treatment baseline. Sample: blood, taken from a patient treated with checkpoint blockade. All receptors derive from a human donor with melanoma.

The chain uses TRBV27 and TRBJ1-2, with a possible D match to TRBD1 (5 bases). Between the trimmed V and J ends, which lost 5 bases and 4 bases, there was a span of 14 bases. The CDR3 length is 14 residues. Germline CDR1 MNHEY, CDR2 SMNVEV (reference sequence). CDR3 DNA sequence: TGTGCCAGCAGTCCACTACAGGTGTCCTATGGCTACACCTTC. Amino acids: CASSPLQVSYGYTF.

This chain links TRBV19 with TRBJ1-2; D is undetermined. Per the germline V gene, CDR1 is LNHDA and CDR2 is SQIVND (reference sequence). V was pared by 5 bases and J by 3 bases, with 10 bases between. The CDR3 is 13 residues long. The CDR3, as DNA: TGTGCCAGTAGTGCCCGGGGTGACTATGGCTACACCTTC. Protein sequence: CASSARGDYGYTF.

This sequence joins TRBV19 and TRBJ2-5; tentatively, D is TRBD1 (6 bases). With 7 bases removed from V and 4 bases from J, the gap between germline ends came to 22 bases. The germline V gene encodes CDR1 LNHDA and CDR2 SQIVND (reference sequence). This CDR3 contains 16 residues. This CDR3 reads CASTDPRGGERETQYF. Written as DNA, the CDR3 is TGTGCCAGTACCGACCCGCGAGGGGGAGAGCGAGAGACCCAGTACTTC.

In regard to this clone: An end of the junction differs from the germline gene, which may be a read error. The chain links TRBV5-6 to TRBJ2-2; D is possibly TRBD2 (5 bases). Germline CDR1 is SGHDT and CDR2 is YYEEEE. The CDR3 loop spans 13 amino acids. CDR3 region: CASSPRSHRGAVF. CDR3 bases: TGTGCCAGCAGCCCACGGAGTCACCGGGGAGCTGTTTTT.

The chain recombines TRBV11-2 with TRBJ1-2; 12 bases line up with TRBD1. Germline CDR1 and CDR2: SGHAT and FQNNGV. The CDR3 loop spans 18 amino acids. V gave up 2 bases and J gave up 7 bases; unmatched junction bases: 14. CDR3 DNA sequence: TGTGCCAGCAGCTTACCCTACTACCGGGACAGGGGGCGCGGTGGCTACACCTTC. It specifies CASSLPYYRDRGRGGYTF.

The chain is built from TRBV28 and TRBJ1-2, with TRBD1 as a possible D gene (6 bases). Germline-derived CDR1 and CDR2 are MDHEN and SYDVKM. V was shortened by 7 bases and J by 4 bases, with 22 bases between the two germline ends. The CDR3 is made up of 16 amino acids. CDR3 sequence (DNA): TGTGCCAGCATCTTATCCCCATCCAGGGGACCCTATGGCTACACCTTC. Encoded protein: CASILSPSRGPYGYTF.

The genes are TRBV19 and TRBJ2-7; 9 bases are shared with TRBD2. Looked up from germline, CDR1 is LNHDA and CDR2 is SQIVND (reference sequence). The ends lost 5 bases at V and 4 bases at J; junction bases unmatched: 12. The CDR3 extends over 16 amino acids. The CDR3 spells CASSSRRTSDPYEQYF. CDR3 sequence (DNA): TGTGCCAGTAGTTCCCGCCGGACTAGCGATCCTTACGAGCAGTACTTC.

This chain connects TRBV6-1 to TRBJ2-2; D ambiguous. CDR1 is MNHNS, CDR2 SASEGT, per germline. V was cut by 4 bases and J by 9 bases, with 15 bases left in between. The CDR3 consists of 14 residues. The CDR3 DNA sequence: TGTGCCAGCAGTGTGACTGTCGGTTTGAGGGAGCTGTTTTTT. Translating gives CASSVTVGLRELFF.

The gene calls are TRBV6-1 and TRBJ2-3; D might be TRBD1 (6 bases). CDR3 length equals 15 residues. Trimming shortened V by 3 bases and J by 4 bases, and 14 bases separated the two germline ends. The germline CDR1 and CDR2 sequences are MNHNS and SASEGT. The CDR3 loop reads CASSEDSWAADTQYF. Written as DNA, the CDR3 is TGTGCCAGCAGTGAGGACAGCTGGGCGGCAGATACGCAGTATTTT.

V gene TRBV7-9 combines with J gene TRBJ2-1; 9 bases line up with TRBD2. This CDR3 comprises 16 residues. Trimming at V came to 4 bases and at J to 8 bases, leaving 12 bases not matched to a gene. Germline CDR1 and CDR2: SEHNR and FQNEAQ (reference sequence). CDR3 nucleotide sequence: TGTGCCAGCAGCTCAGCCTTAGCGGGAGCAGAGGATGAGCAGTTCTTC. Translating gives CASSSALAGAEDEQFF.

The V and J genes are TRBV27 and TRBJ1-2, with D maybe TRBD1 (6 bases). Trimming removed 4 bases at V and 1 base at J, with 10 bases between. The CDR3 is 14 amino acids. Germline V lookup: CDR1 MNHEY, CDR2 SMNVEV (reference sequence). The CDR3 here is CASSWARGNYGYTF. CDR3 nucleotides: TGTGCCAGCAGTTGGGCCAGGGGTAACTATGGCTACACCTTC.

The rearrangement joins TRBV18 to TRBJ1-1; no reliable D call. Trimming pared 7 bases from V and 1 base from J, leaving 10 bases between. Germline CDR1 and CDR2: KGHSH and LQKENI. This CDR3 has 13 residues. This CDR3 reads CASFKSRNTEAFF. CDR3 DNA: TGTGCCAGCTTTAAAAGCAGGAACACTGAAGCTTTCTTT. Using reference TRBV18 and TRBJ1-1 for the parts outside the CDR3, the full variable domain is NAGVMQNPRHLVRRRGQEARLRCSPMKGHSHVYWYRQLPEEGLKFMVYLQKENIIDESGMPKERFSAEFPKEGPSILRIQQVVRGDSAAYFCASFKSRNTEAFFGQGTRLTVV.

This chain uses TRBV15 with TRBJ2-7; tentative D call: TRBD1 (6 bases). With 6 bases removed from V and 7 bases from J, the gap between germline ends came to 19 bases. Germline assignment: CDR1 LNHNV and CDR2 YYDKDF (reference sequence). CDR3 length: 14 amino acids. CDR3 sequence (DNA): TGTGCCACCAGTGAGCCACAGTTACAGGGAGAGCAGTACTTC. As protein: CATSEPQLQGEQYF.

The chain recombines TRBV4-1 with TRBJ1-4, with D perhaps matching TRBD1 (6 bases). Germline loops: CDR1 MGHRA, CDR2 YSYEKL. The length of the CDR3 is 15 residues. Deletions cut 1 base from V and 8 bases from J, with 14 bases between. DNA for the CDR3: TGCGCCAGCAGCCAAGCGGCCCCTCAGGGGGAAAAACTGTTTTTT. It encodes CASSQAAPQGEKLFF.

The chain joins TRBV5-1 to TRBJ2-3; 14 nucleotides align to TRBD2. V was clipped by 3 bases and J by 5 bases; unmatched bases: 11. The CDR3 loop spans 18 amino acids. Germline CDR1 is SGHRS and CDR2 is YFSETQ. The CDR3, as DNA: TGCGCCAGCAGCTCCACCGGGACTAGCGGGAGTCTTGGAGATACGCAGTATTTT. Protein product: CASSSTGTSGSLGDTQYF.